A single sample is the source of the 21 T cell receptor beta chains below, sequenced in a study of T cell responses to AZD1222 COVID-19 vaccine (dated by TCRdb to 2020 to 2023). The library was built by means of the immunoSEQ multiplex PCR assay. Held by TCRdb, this immuneACCESS table contains in-frame sequences only and omits some clones. Under half of the omission traces to an unresolved V gene where checked; the cause of the rest is unknown. This sample lists more than 130,000 clones; 90% were detected once. Clones ranked in the top ten supply 3.4% of the sample. The time point label here, explained by the study, means: baseline before first vaccination. This sample comprised peripheral blood, obtained on day 0 of AZD1222 vaccination. These receptors were obtained from an adult in good health.

The J gene is TRBJ1-1, the V gene TRBV10-3; D is unresolved. V dropped 1 base and J dropped 6 bases, with 6 bases sitting between them. Germline V CDR1 and CDR2: ENHRY, SYGVKD. The CDR3 contains 12 residues. In DNA form, the CDR3 reads TGTGCCATCAGTGAGTTGGCAGCTGAAGCTTTCTTT. Its translation is CAISELAAEAFF.

In this sample, this clone turned up once. The chain recombines TRBV19 with TRBJ1-5, with TRBD1 matching 7 bases. The CDR3 is made up of 14 amino acids. From germline, CDR1 is LNHDA and CDR2 SQIVND (reference sequence). The V segment lost 2 bases and the J segment 7 bases; nucleotides outside the gene matches: 5. CDR3 sequence (DNA): TGTGCCAGTAGTATATTCCAGGGGGAGCAGCCCCAGCATTTT. It translates to CASSIFQGEQPQHF.

The rearrangement joins TRBV9 to TRBJ1-2, with D unclear. Trimming pared 0 bases from V and 4 bases from J, leaving 22 bases between. CDR3 size: 18 residues. CDR1 is SGDLS and CDR2 is YYNGEE in the germline V gene. The CDR3: CASSVGGGMRPRGYGYTF. In nucleotides, the CDR3 is TGTGCCAGCAGCGTAGGGGGAGGTATGCGGCCACGGGGCTATGGCTACACCTTC.

The rearrangement uses TRBV11-3 and TRBJ2-5; no reliable D call. The V end lost 0 bases, the J end lost 5 bases, and 7 bases lay between the germline ends. The CDR3 consists of 13 residues. The V gene's germline CDR1 is SGHNT and CDR2 YENEEA. Here the CDR3 reads CASSLDYWETQYF. The CDR3, as DNA: TGTGCCAGCAGCTTAGATTATTGGGAGACCCAGTACTTC.

The chain links TRBV11-3 to TRBJ1-1; D may be TRBD1 (5 bases). The CDR3 spans 15 residues. CDR1 is SGHNT, CDR2 YENEEA, per germline. The ends were cut back, 8 bases at V and 1 base at J, with 17 bases in the middle. Here the CDR3 reads CASSGGGVWNTEAFF. The CDR3, as DNA: TGTGCCAGCTCAGGCGGGGGAGTGTGGAACACTGAAGCTTTCTTT.

The chain employs TRBV6-5 and TRBJ1-5; possible D gene TRBD1, 5 bases. Per the germline V gene, CDR1 is MNHEY and CDR2 is SVGAGI. The CDR3 contains 13 residues. Trimming removed 6 bases from V and 2 bases from J, with 8 bases in between. The CDR3 coding sequence is TGTGCCAGCAGGCAAGGGGGCAATCAGCCCCAGCATTTT. Its translation is CASRQGGNQPQHF.

This chain uses TRBV27 with TRBJ2-3, with D perhaps TRBD1 (6 bases). V lost 8 bases and J 6 bases, leaving 21 bases between the germline ends. The germline gives CDR1 MNHEY, CDR2 SMNVEV (reference sequence). The CDR3 is 15 residues long. CDR3 nucleotides: TGTGCCAGCCGCCTAGTGGGGACAACTAACGATACGCAGTATTTT. Amino acid sequence: CASRLVGTTNDTQYF.

The gene calls are TRBV19 and TRBJ2-7, with 7 bases matching TRBD2. The V gene's germline CDR1 is LNHDA and CDR2 SQIVND (reference sequence). The CDR3 is 16 residues long. V shed 3 bases and J 2 bases; nucleotides not matched to a gene: 10. In DNA, the CDR3 is TGTGCCAGTAGTATCCAGATAGCGGGCCCTACCTACGAGCAGTACTTC. Protein sequence: CASSIQIAGPTYEQYF.

The chain uses TRBV18 and TRBJ1-4; D not resolved. The germline CDR1 and CDR2 sequences are KGHSH and LQKENI. The germline V and J ends were trimmed by 2 bases and 3 bases, with 10 bases remaining between them. This CDR3 comprises 15 residues. This CDR3 is CASSPTGNPNEKLFF. CDR3 DNA: TGTGCCAGCTCACCAACGGGGAACCCTAATGAAAAACTGTTTTTT.

The chain uses TRBV11-3 and TRBJ2-7; 8 nucleotides line up with TRBD1. Germline CDR1 reads SGHNT; CDR2 reads YENEEA. V gave up 5 bases and J gave up 3 bases; unmatched junction bases: 3. The CDR3 totals 13 residues. CDR3 protein: CASSGDRNYEQYF. The CDR3 DNA sequence: TGTGCCAGCAGCGGGGACAGGAACTACGAGCAGTACTTC. Full variable domain (remainder filled in from reference TRBV11-3 and TRBJ2-7): EAGVVQSPRYKIIEKKQPVAFWCNPISGHNTLYWYLQNLGQGPELLIRYENEEAVDDSQLPKDRFSAERLKGVDSTLKIQPAELGDSAVYLCASSGDRNYEQYFGPGTRLTVT.

The rearrangement uses TRBV30 and TRBJ1-3, with D unclear. Germline V gene data show CDR1 as GTSNPN and CDR2 as SVGIG (reference sequence). The CDR3 has 11 residues. The V gene lost 2 bases and the J gene lost 5 bases, with 4 bases spanning the gap. The CDR3 protein is CAWSPRNTIYF. The CDR3 nucleotides read TGTGCCTGGAGTCCAAGAAACACCATATATTTT.

The chain recombines TRBV5-4 with TRBJ2-7; D might be TRBD1 or TRBD2, each matching 6 bases. This CDR3 is 16 amino acids long. CDR1 and CDR2 (germline): SGHNT, YYREEE (reference sequence). The V end was cut by 1 base, the J end by 0 bases, with 14 bases between. The CDR3 loop reads CASSLSGGLGSYEQYF. Here the CDR3 DNA reads TGTGCCAGCAGCTTGTCTGGGGGGCTCGGCTCCTACGAGCAGTACTTC.

The rearrangement links TRBV10-3 to TRBJ2-5; TRBD1 agrees at 10 bases. The V gene end was trimmed by 10 bases and the J gene end by 5 bases; junction bases not matched to a gene: 16. The CDR3 sequence is 16 residues long. CDR1 and CDR2 from the germline V gene are ENHRY and SYGVKD. The CDR3 coding sequence is TGTGCCACCAGGGGAAACCGACAGGGGGCTCGGGAGACCCAGTACTTC. This codes for CATRGNRQGARETQYF.

The gene calls are TRBV10-3 and TRBJ1-1, with a weak D call TRBD1 (5 bases). The V gene's germline CDR1 is ENHRY and CDR2 SYGVKD. CDR3 length equals 15 residues. V lost 2 bases, J lost 4 bases, and 14 bases lay in between. This CDR3 is CAISEAKGIGTEAFF. In DNA form, the CDR3 reads TGTGCCATCAGTGAGGCTAAGGGGATAGGCACTGAAGCTTTCTTT.

The chain carries TRBV19 and TRBJ1-4; D unclear. Trimming removed 7 bases at V and 0 bases at J, with 3 bases between. The CDR3 is 12 amino acids. Per the germline V gene, CDR1 is LNHDA and CDR2 is SQIVND (reference sequence). The CDR3 protein is CASTATNEKLFF. The CDR3 bases are TGTGCCAGTACAGCAACTAATGAAAAACTGTTTTTT.

This chain connects TRBV27 to TRBJ1-1, with a weak D call TRBD1 (5 bases). The germline V gene has CDR1 MNHEY and CDR2 SMNVEV (reference sequence). The germline V and J ends were trimmed by 8 bases and 0 bases, with 10 bases remaining between them. The CDR3 sequence is 13 residues long. CDR3 bases: TGTGCCAGCTACGGGACGGTGAACACTGAAGCTTTCTTT. Its protein product is CASYGTVNTEAFF.

This chain joins TRBV10-3 and TRBJ2-1; maybe TRBD2 (5 bases). Trimming cost V 3 bases and J 0 bases, with 9 bases left between them. The CDR3 length is 15 residues. CDR1 is ENHRY and CDR2 is SYGVKD in the germline V gene. CDR3 nucleotide sequence: TGTGCCATCAGTGACCGGAGCGGCTCCTACAATGAGCAGTTCTTC. It specifies CAISDRSGSYNEQFF.

The chain couples TRBV2 to TRBJ2-4; 12 nucleotides align to TRBD2. The CDR3 extends over 18 amino acids. Germline trimming cut 2 bases from V and 3 bases from J; bases unmatched to any gene: 8. The germline CDR1 and CDR2 sequences are SNHLY and FYNNEI. CDR3 DNA: TGTGCCAGCAGTGAATCGGCACTAGCGGGAGGTGTCAAAAACATTCAGTACTTC. This codes for CASSESALAGGVKNIQYF.

The chain joins TRBV5-6 to TRBJ2-7; D uncertain. This CDR3 is built from 15 residues. V lost 2 bases to trimming and J lost 2 bases, with 14 bases between them. Per the germline V gene, CDR1 is SGHDT and CDR2 is YYEEEE. In DNA, the CDR3 is TGTGCCAGCAGCTTAATCCCCGGTGGGGCCTACGAGCAGTACTTC. Translated: CASSLIPGGAYEQYF.

The CDR3 sequence: CASRGQGLSQPQHF. The CDR3 region has the DNA TGTGCCAGCCGGGGACAGGGGTTATCTCAGCCCCAGCATTTT. This chain joins TRBV2 and TRBJ1-5; 10 nucleotides agree with TRBD1. Trimming took 8 bases from V and 6 from J; bases not matched to a gene: 7. CDR1 SNHLY and CDR2 FYNNEI come from the germline V gene. CDR3 length: 14 amino acids.

The J gene is TRBJ2-3, the V gene TRBV5-1; D call uncertain. This CDR3 is built from 16 residues. Germline CDR1 is SGHRS and CDR2 is YFSETQ. V was cut by 0 bases and J by 4 bases, with 15 bases left in between. The CDR3, as DNA: TGCGCCAGCAGCTTGGTTGGCATCCTCGAATCAGATACGCAGTATTTT. Protein: CASSLVGILESDTQYF.